Shown below are 10 T cell receptor beta chains from a single sample sequenced in a study of CD8+CD57+ T cells in acquired aplastic anemia. Both TCR beta VDJ combination and CDR3 sequence profiling were carried out. Genomic DNA was the template for this profiling. Each CDR3 protein is one row after TCRdb ran MiXCR on the reads. This sample carries 150,000 or so distinct CDR3 sequences, around 60% of them seen once, and the ten largest clones take less than 55%. Material: sorted CD4+, CD8+, or CD8+CD57+ T cells (not recorded which) from PBMCs. The receptors here all came from a human donor in good health.

This clonotype was picked up one time. The genes are TRBV7-9 and TRBJ2-3; the match to TRBD2 covers 10 bases. Trimming removed 3 bases from V and 4 bases from J; junction bases left unmatched: 4. The CDR3 is made up of 15 amino acids. Germline V gene sequence: CDR1 SEHNR, CDR2 FQNEAQ (reference sequence). This CDR3 reads CASSLERGGADTQYF. In DNA form, the CDR3 reads TGTGCCAGCAGCTTGGAGCGGGGGGGCGCAGATACGCAGTATTTT. The full variable domain, rest sourced from reference TRBV7-9 and TRBJ2-3, is DTGVSQNPRHKITKRGQNVTFRCDPISEHNRLYWYRQTLGQGPEFLTYFQNEAQLEKSRLLSDRFSAERPKGSFSTLEIQRTEQGDSAMYLCASSLERGGADTQYFGPGTRLTVL.

The chain is built from TRBV10-2 and TRBJ1-1; maybe TRBD1 (6 bases). V shed 10 bases and J shed 1 base, with 19 bases lying between them. CDR1 and CDR2 from the germline V gene are WSHSY and SAAADI. The CDR3 runs to 15 residues. The CDR3 region has the DNA TGCGCCACCGACCACAGGGTTAAACAGAACACTGAAGCTTTCTTT. Translated, it gives CATDHRVKQNTEAFF.

Ten or more counts support this clonotype. The chain carries TRBV20-1 and TRBJ1-1, with TRBD1 matching 12 bases. Losses at the gene ends were 3 bases for V and 4 bases for J; bases not matched to a gene: 6. Germline-derived CDR1 and CDR2 are DFQATT and SNEGSKA (reference sequence). This CDR3 is 15 amino acids long. The CDR3 DNA is TGCAGTGCTAGTAGGGACAGGGGGCGAGGCACTGAAGCTTTCTTT. Amino acids: CSASRDRGRGTEAFF.

The chain links TRBV2 to TRBJ1-1; D gene uncertain. Between the trimmed V and J ends, which lost 1 base and 6 bases, there was a span of 9 bases. The CDR3 has 13 residues. CDR1 is SNHLY, CDR2 FYNNEI, per germline. CDR3 protein: CASSEVSDPEAFF. DNA of the CDR3: TGTGCCAGCAGTGAAGTTTCTGACCCTGAAGCTTTCTTT. Together with reference TRBV2 and TRBJ1-1, the CDR3 gives the full variable domain: EPEVTQTPSHQVTQMGQEVILRCVPISNHLYFYWYRQILGQKVEFLVSFYNNEISEKSEIFDDQFSVERPDGSNFTLKIRSTKLEDSAMYFCASSEVSDPEAFFGQGTRLTVV.

This clonotype showed up many times. The chain employs TRBV29-1 and TRBJ1-2, with a weak D call TRBD1 (5 bases). V lost 7 bases to trimming and J lost 7 bases, with 13 bases between them. Germline CDR1 and CDR2: SQVTM and ANQGSEA. The length of the CDR3 is 11 residues. The CDR3 DNA reads TGCAGCGCCCAGGGTGGGGGTGGCTACACCTTC. It encodes CSAQGGGGYTF.

The J gene is TRBJ2-3, the V gene TRBV9; 14 bases align to TRBD2. This CDR3 region has 16 residues. The trim removed 4 bases at V and 3 bases at J, leaving 4 bases unmatched. Per the germline V gene, CDR1 is SGDLS and CDR2 is YYNGEE. The CDR3 DNA sequence: TGTGCCAGCAGCACCGGGACTAGCGGGAGAACAGATACGCAGTATTTT. Its protein is CASSTGTSGRTDTQYF.

DNA for the CDR3: TGTGCCAGCCGGGACCCTGGGAGGAATGAGCAGTTCTTC. Its protein is CASRDPGRNEQFF. The V call is TRBV19, the J call TRBJ2-1, with TRBD2 as a possible D gene (6 bases). V gave up 9 bases and J gave up 7 bases, with 16 bases separating them. The CDR3 totals 13 residues. Germline V gives CDR1 LNHDA, CDR2 SQIVND (reference sequence).

This clonotype was observed many times. The gene calls are TRBV29-1 and TRBJ2-7; D tentatively fits TRBD1 or TRBD2 (5 bases each). Germline CDR1 SQVTM, CDR2 ANQGSEA. The V and J ends lost 0 bases and 5 bases respectively, with 8 bases between them. The CDR3 totals 12 residues. The CDR3 sequence: CSVEERGDEQYF. The CDR3 DNA follows: TGCAGCGTTGAAGAACGGGGCGACGAGCAGTACTTC.

This clonotype was seen more than once but under ten times. CDR3 bases: TGTGCCAGCAGTGATTCCCTATTTGGCTACACCTTC. Translated: CASSDSLFGYTF. This chain joins TRBV2 and TRBJ1-2; D gene ambiguous. Germline CDR1 SNHLY, CDR2 FYNNEI. This CDR3 contains 12 residues. V lost 3 bases, J lost 7 bases, and 9 bases lay in between.

The chain couples TRBV29-1 to TRBJ2-2; no clear D gene. Per germline, CDR1 SQVTM and CDR2 ANQGSEA. V was cut by 3 bases and J by 5 bases, with 4 bases left in between. The CDR3 length is 11 residues. This CDR3 is CSVDLTGELFF. For the CDR3, the DNA is TGCAGCGTTGACCTGACCGGGGAGCTGTTTTTT.